Each of the 24 T cell receptor beta chains below was sequenced from the same sample in a study of blood T cell repertoires in COVID-19. Sequencing used immunoSEQ multiplex PCR; TCRdb keeps in-frame clones, though not all of them. The table records under 350,000 clones, 65% to 90% of them present only once. The sample consisted of PBMCs or T cells enriched from blood (not recorded which). These receptors all come from a woman aged 35 to 49 with acute COVID-19.

The chain couples TRBV7-2 to TRBJ1-5; 8 bases agree with TRBD1. V lost 5 bases and J lost 4; bases outside the gene matches: 10. This CDR3 region has 16 residues. Germline V gene lookup returns CDR1 SGHTA and CDR2 FQGNSA. CDR3 sequence (DNA): TGTGCCAGCAGCCAGGACAGGGTGAATGGGAATCAGCCCCAGCATTTT. Its translation is CASSQDRVNGNQPQHF.

The rearrangement joins TRBV5-4 to TRBJ2-3, with D tentatively TRBD1 (6 bases). Germline V gene sequence: CDR1 SGHNT, CDR2 YYREEE (reference sequence). This CDR3 is built from 13 residues. V was trimmed by 7 bases and J by 2 bases, leaving 11 bases between them. The CDR3 DNA reads as TGTGCCAGCGGTGGACAGCCCACAGATACGCAGTATTTT. As protein: CASGGQPTDTQYF.

This clone has a handful of counts. The chain uses TRBV5-1 and TRBJ1-4, with D unresolved. Germline CDR1 reads SGHRS; CDR2 reads YFSETQ. V lost 0 bases and J 4 bases, leaving 7 bases between the germline ends. This CDR3 has 14 amino acids. The CDR3 region is CASSLGQVNEKLFF. The DNA for the CDR3 is TGCGCCAGCAGCTTGGGGCAGGTTAATGAAAAACTGTTTTTT.

The chain joins TRBV6-1 to TRBJ1-5, with D perhaps TRBD1 (5 bases). Per the germline V gene, CDR1 is MNHNS and CDR2 is SASEGT. V dropped 3 bases and J dropped 11 bases, with 11 bases sitting between them. CDR3 length: 12 residues. CDR3 sequence (DNA): TGTGCCAGCAGTGATTGGACAAAGGCCCAGCATTTT. This translates into CASSDWTKAQHF.

A word on this clone: The junction differs from germline at one of its ends, possibly a read error. The gene calls are TRBV7-7 and TRBJ1-4; TRBD1 is a possible D gene (5 bases). The CDR3 is 16 residues long. The V gene's germline CDR1 is SSHAT and CDR2 FNYEAQ (reference sequence). The chain's CDR3 is CASSLTRGTSGEKLFF. DNA for the CDR3: TGTGCTAGCAGCTTAACCCGGGGGACTTCGGGTGAAAAACTGTTTTTT. Full variable domain (remainder filled in from reference TRBV7-7 and TRBJ1-4): GAGVSQSPRYKVTKRGQDVTLRCDPISSHATLYWYQQALGQGPEFLTYFNYEAQPDKSGLPSDRFSAERPEGSISTLTIQRTEQRDSAMYRCASSLTRGTSGEKLFFGSGTQLSVL.

The CDR3 loop is CASSYDSGSYEQYF. As DNA, the CDR3 is TGTGCCAGCAGTTACGATAGCGGTTCCTACGAGCAGTACTTC. The chain links TRBV6-2 or TRBV6-3 to TRBJ2-7, with D perhaps TRBD2 (6 bases). Trimming took off 2 bases at V and 1 base at J, with 9 bases between the two ends. The CDR3 has 14 residues. The germline V gene has CDR1 MNHEY and CDR2 SVGEGT.

This clone was picked up one time. The chain joins TRBV5-4 to TRBJ1-5; a possible D gene is TRBD1 (6 bases). The germline V and J ends were trimmed by 9 bases and 6 bases, with 19 bases remaining between them. This CDR3 is 14 amino acids long. Germline loops: CDR1 SGHNT, CDR2 YYREEE (reference sequence). The CDR3 spells CAIPQGWVSQPQHF. The CDR3 DNA reads TGTGCCATTCCACAGGGTTGGGTTTCTCAGCCCCAGCATTTT.

The chain is built from TRBV19 and TRBJ1-2, with D unclear. In germline, CDR1 is LNHDA, CDR2 SQIVND (reference sequence). The CDR3 spans 13 residues. Between the trimmed V and J ends, which lost 8 bases and 4 bases, there was a span of 14 bases. The CDR3 is CASSSAFGYGYTF. The CDR3 DNA sequence: TGTGCCAGTTCGTCCGCGTTTGGCTATGGCTACACCTTC.

This sequence joins TRBV15 and TRBJ1-4; TRBD1 is a possible D gene (6 bases). Germline CDR1 and CDR2: LNHNV and YYDKDF (reference sequence). The CDR3 spans 14 residues. V was pared by 2 bases and J by 8 bases, with 12 bases between. The CDR3 loop reads CATSRRGAWEKLFF. The DNA for the CDR3 is TGTGCCACCAGCAGACGGGGGGCGTGGGAAAAACTGTTTTTT. Supplemented by reference TRBV15 and TRBJ1-4, the full variable domain reads DAMVIQNPRYQVTQFGKPVTLSCSQTLNHNVMYWYQQKSSQAPKLLFHYYDKDFNNEADTPDNFQSRRPNTSFCFLDIRSPGLGDTAMYLCATSRRGAWEKLFFGSGTQLSVL.

J is TRBJ2-7 and V is TRBV15; 7 bases map to TRBD1. The CDR3 totals 14 residues. Germline CDR1 and CDR2: LNHNV and YYDKDF (reference sequence). The trim removed 1 base at V and 1 base at J, leaving 1 base unmatched. The CDR3 is CATSRGGQSYEQYF. The CDR3 DNA follows: TGTGCCACCAGCAGAGGGGGACAGTCCTACGAGCAGTACTTC.

The CDR3 sequence is CASSSRQDYTEAFF. CDR3 sequence (DNA): TGTGCCAGCAGCTCACGTCAGGATTACACTGAAGCTTTCTTT. J is TRBJ1-1 and V is TRBV7-2, with D unresolved. Trimming left V 4 bases short and J 3 bases short, with 12 bases between. This CDR3 comprises 14 residues. Germline V CDR1 and CDR2: SGHTA, FQGNSA.

This chain links TRBV3-1 (or the pseudogene TRBV3-2) with TRBJ2-7; 9 bases align to TRBD2. The CDR3 consists of 15 residues. V lost 2 bases and J lost 6; bases outside the gene matches: 8. The germline V gene has CDR1 LGHDT and CDR2 YNNKEL (reference sequence). The CDR3 loop is CASSQWLAGTGEQYF. The CDR3 DNA sequence: TGTGCCAGCAGCCAATGGCTAGCGGGGACGGGCGAGCAGTACTTC.

This clone was seen only a few times. The chain combines TRBV3-1 (or the pseudogene TRBV3-2) with TRBJ2-5, with 8 nucleotides matching TRBD2. Germline loops: CDR1 LGHDT, CDR2 YNNKEL (reference sequence). Trimming removed 7 bases from V and 3 bases from J; junction bases left unmatched: 10. This CDR3 has 15 amino acids. The CDR3, as DNA: TGTGCCAGCACCCAGGTGGGGCGGGGGGAAGAGACCCAGTACTTC. Translated: CASTQVGRGEETQYF.

The V call is TRBV7-2, the J call TRBJ1-1, with TRBD1 matching 7 bases. J was trimmed by 1 base and V by 5 bases; bases with no gene match: 10. In germline, CDR1 is SGHTA, CDR2 FQGNSA. This CDR3 spans 16 amino acids. CDR3 protein: CASSPNGGGENTEAFF. The DNA for the CDR3 is TGTGCCAGCAGCCCGAACGGAGGGGGCGAGAACACTGAAGCTTTCTTT.

The V gene is TRBV5-4, the J gene TRBJ1-2, with D perhaps matching TRBD1 (6 bases). Per germline, CDR1 SGHNT and CDR2 YYREEE (reference sequence). V gave up 4 bases and J gave up 5 bases, with 12 bases separating them. The CDR3 loop spans 13 amino acids. CDR3: CASSEGQEYGYTF. The CDR3 coding sequence is TGTGCCAGCAGCGAGGGACAAGAATATGGCTACACCTTC.

This chain links TRBV24-1 with TRBJ2-3; 9 positions agree with TRBD1. Looked up from germline, CDR1 is KGHDR and CDR2 is SFDVKD. CDR3 length equals 15 residues. V gave up 4 bases and J gave up 5 bases; unmatched junction bases: 6. The CDR3 coding sequence is TGTGCCACCAGTGAGGCCGGGACAGGGAAAGATACGCAGTATTTT. Residues: CATSEAGTGKDTQYF.

The chain employs TRBV4-3 and TRBJ2-2; 14 positions agree with TRBD2. The V gene end was trimmed by 5 bases and the J gene end by 8 bases; junction bases not matched to a gene: 4. CDR3 length equals 15 residues. In germline, CDR1 is LGHNA, CDR2 YSLEER. The chain's CDR3 is CASSGTSGGMGELFF. CDR3 sequence (DNA): TGCGCCAGCAGCGGGACTAGCGGGGGTATGGGGGAGCTGTTTTTT.

The chain uses TRBV10-2 and TRBJ2-3; a weak D match, TRBD1 (7 bases). V was cut by 3 bases and J by 4 bases, with 14 bases left in between. The germline V gene has CDR1 WSHSY and CDR2 SAAADI. This CDR3 is 15 amino acids long. The CDR3 nucleotides are TGCGCCAGCAGTGACCTTCAGGGGGGCGCAGATACGCAGTATTTT. Its protein product is CASSDLQGGADTQYF.

This clone was seen just once. V is TRBV9 and J is TRBJ1-6; 7 bases are a match to TRBD1. Losses at the gene ends were 1 base for V and 7 bases for J; bases not matched to a gene: 5. The CDR3 spans 15 residues. Germline V lookup: CDR1 SGDLS, CDR2 YYNGEE. The CDR3 reads CASSVRDSLNSPLHF. The CDR3 coding sequence is TGTGCCAGCAGCGTAAGGGACAGCTTAAATTCACCCCTCCACTTT.

This chain uses TRBV5-4 with TRBJ2-7, with 8 bases that match TRBD2. The germline CDR1 and CDR2 sequences are SGHNT and YYREEE (reference sequence). The CDR3 totals 14 residues. The V segment lost 0 bases and the J segment 2 bases; nucleotides outside the gene matches: 1. CDR3 amino acids: CASSLGSGTYEQYF. CDR3 sequence (DNA): TGTGCCAGCAGCTTGGGTAGCGGGACCTACGAGCAGTACTTC.

The sample holds one count of this clone. J is TRBJ1-1 and V is TRBV5-1, with a weak D call TRBD1 (5 bases). This CDR3 has 13 residues. The germline V and J ends were trimmed by 7 bases and 0 bases, with 10 bases remaining between them. Looked up from germline, CDR1 is SGHRS and CDR2 is YFSETQ. CDR3 protein: CASGADLNTEAFF. The DNA for the CDR3 is TGCGCCAGCGGGGCCGATTTGAACACTGAAGCTTTCTTT.

CDR3 sequence reads: CASSPTKYGTEAFF. Written as DNA, the CDR3 is TGTGCCAGCAGCCCAACTAAATATGGCACTGAAGCTTTCTTT. This rearrangement joins TRBV6-5 to TRBJ1-1; D gene uncertain. CDR1 and CDR2 from the germline V gene are MNHEY and SVGAGI. Trimming removed 6 bases from V and 4 bases from J, with 15 bases in between. The length of the CDR3 is 14 residues.

The rearrangement joins TRBV4-3 to TRBJ1-1, with TRBD1 as a possible D gene (5 bases). CDR1 and CDR2 (germline): LGHNA, YSLEER. CDR3 length: 14 residues. Trimming removed 0 bases from V and 5 bases from J, with 10 bases in between. Here the CDR3 reads CASSQDRAGTEAFF. CDR3 DNA sequence: TGCGCCAGCAGCCAAGATCGTGCAGGGACTGAAGCTTTCTTT.

The genes are TRBV6-6 and TRBJ2-7, with D tentatively TRBD1 (6 bases). The CDR3 spans 16 residues. V was clipped by 0 bases and J by 5 bases, with 17 bases between them. CDR1 and CDR2 (germline): MNHNY, SVGAGI (reference sequence). The CDR3 DNA reads as TGTGCCAGCAGTTACTCGGGGACACCCCCCAGAAACGAGCAGTACTTC. Translation: CASSYSGTPPRNEQYF.